These 6 T cell receptor beta chains were all obtained from the same sample, sequenced in a study of identical twins (TCRdb year 2016). Library preparation was by 5' RACE. TCRdb shows the sequencer as Illumina HiSeq 2000. Through fastp at Q25 and MiXCR, TCRdb rebuilt clones from the public reads, retaining in-frame beta chains. Duplicate CDR3 protein sequences are folded into a single record with the most common DNA and genes. The sample has about 1.7 million distinct CDR3 sequences on record, about 32% of them singletons. The top ten hold around 0.3% of the sample. The sample was cord blood. These receptors all come from a newborn girl in good health.

This clonotype has more than one count but fewer than ten. V usage is TRBV20-1 and J usage is TRBJ2-7, with a possible D match to TRBD1 (6 bases). The V and J ends lost 3 bases and 0 bases respectively, with 15 bases between them. The CDR3 sequence is 15 residues long. The V gene's germline CDR1 is DFQATT and CDR2 SNEGSKA (reference sequence). The CDR3 is CSASPPRQVSYEQYF. For the CDR3, the DNA is TGCAGTGCTAGCCCACCTAGACAGGTCTCCTACGAGCAGTACTTC.

This sequence joins TRBV20-1 and TRBJ2-3; 7 bases align to TRBD2. V gave up 5 bases and J gave up 4 bases; unmatched junction bases: 6. CDR3 length equals 13 residues. Germline V gives CDR1 DFQATT, CDR2 SNEGSKA (reference sequence). The CDR3 coding sequence is TGCAGTGCTCTACGGACTAGTGCAGATACGCAGTATTTT. Amino acid sequence: CSALRTSADTQYF.

In its sample, this clonotype was seen a few times. The genes are TRBV2 and TRBJ1-4; D gene ambiguous. The CDR3 consists of 14 residues. Germline V gene sequence: CDR1 SNHLY, CDR2 FYNNEI. Trimming took 6 bases from V and 3 from J, leaving 11 bases between them. CDR3 protein: CASRRSAPNEKLFF. Here the CDR3 DNA reads TGTGCCAGCAGACGGTCAGCACCTAATGAAAAACTGTTTTTT.

The chain is built from TRBV20-1 and TRBJ1-1; 9 positions agree with TRBD1. Germline V gene lookup returns CDR1 DFQATT and CDR2 SNEGSKA (reference sequence). The CDR3 extends over 13 amino acids. CDR3: CSAGGQGNTEAFF. For the CDR3, the DNA is TGCAGCGCCGGGGGACAGGGTAATACTGAAGCTTTCTTT.

The rearrangement joins TRBV5-1 to TRBJ2-7; 9 nucleotides align to TRBD2. This CDR3 has 15 residues. The germline gives CDR1 SGHRS, CDR2 YFSETQ. Trimming took 0 bases from V and 4 from J; bases not matched to a gene: 5. The CDR3 loop is CASSLVAGATYEQYF. The CDR3 bases are TGCGCCAGCAGCTTGGTAGCGGGGGCGACGTACGAGCAGTACTTC.

This clonotype turned up a few times. The chain joins TRBV24-1 to TRBJ2-1, with D possibly TRBD2 on 6 matching bases. Germline CDR1 reads KGHDR; CDR2 reads SFDVKD. This CDR3 is built from 15 residues. V lost 4 bases and J 6 bases, leaving 15 bases between the germline ends. CDR3 nucleotide sequence: TGTGCCACCAGTGACCGGGATAAAGCGGGCAATGAGCAGTTCTTC. Amino acid sequence: CATSDRDKAGNEQFF.